One and the same sample provided the 22 T cell receptor beta chains below, sequenced in a study of cytomegalovirus exposure and HLA in healthy donors. Both 60 Vbeta primers and 13 Jbeta primers went into the PCR. Generated by immunoSEQ multiplex PCR, the TCRdb table keeps only in-frame clones and is missing some. The data hold hundreds of thousands of clones, with about 83% observed a single time. The specimen was PBMCs. All receptors come from a girl aged 5-17 years in good health and CMV-seronegative.

The gene calls are TRBV4-1 and TRBJ1-2; a weak D match, TRBD1 (5 bases). Trimming took 3 bases from V and 3 from J, leaving 14 bases between them. This CDR3 is 15 amino acids long. CDR1 is MGHRA, CDR2 YSYEKL, per germline. CDR3 residues: CASSHSTASDYGYTF. DNA of the CDR3: TGCGCCAGCAGCCACTCGACAGCTTCAGACTATGGCTACACCTTC.

V usage is TRBV6-5 and J usage is TRBJ1-1, with 9 bases fitting TRBD1. The CDR3 extends over 15 amino acids. V gave up 6 bases and J gave up 1 base; unmatched junction bases: 6. The germline V gene encodes CDR1 MNHEY and CDR2 SVGAGI. CDR3 DNA sequence: TGTGCCAGCAGACGCCTGGGACAGGGGAACACTGAAGCTTTCTTT. This codes for CASRRLGQGNTEAFF.

The J gene is TRBJ1-1, the V gene TRBV5-1; the D gene is possibly TRBD1 (6 bases). The CDR3 is 16 residues long. Germline V gene sequence: CDR1 SGHRS, CDR2 YFSETQ. V gave up 3 bases and J gave up 2 bases, with 17 bases separating them. The CDR3 bases are TGCGCCAGCAGCTGGGACGGGACACAGCTTAACACTGAAGCTTTCTTT. It codes for CASSWDGTQLNTEAFF.

V usage is TRBV7-9 and J usage is TRBJ1-1; weak D call: TRBD1 (5 bases). Per the germline V gene, CDR1 is SEHNR and CDR2 is FQNEAQ (reference sequence). Trimming removed 2 bases from V and 3 bases from J, with 10 bases in between. This CDR3 is built from 14 residues. The CDR3 DNA reads as TGTGCCAGCAGCTTAAGTTGGGGGGACACTGAAGCTTTCTTT. Its protein product is CASSLSWGDTEAFF.

CDR3 in DNA: TGTGCCACCCTACTACGCGGGGGGGCGGGGACCGGGGAGCTGTTTTTT. This encodes CATLLRGGAGTGELFF. The chain joins TRBV19 to TRBJ2-2; TRBD2 matches at 9 bases. CDR1 is LNHDA and CDR2 is SQIVND in the germline V gene (reference sequence). V dropped 10 bases and J dropped 5; count of bases not matched to a gene: 14. CDR3 length equals 16 residues.

CDR3 coding DNA: TGTGCCAGCAGTATTAACAGGGGTGTAAATGAGCAGTTCTTC. Amino acids: CASSINRGVNEQFF. V gene TRBV2 combines with J gene TRBJ2-1, with 7 positions matching TRBD1. Germline-derived CDR1 and CDR2 are SNHLY and FYNNEI. The V gene end was trimmed by 5 bases and the J gene end by 7 bases; junction bases not matched to a gene: 8. This CDR3 contains 14 residues.

The V and J genes are TRBV6-6 and TRBJ2-7; TRBD1 matches 7 bases. Germline values: CDR1 MNHNY, CDR2 SVGAGI (reference sequence). V shed 6 bases, J shed 3 bases, and the junction held 11 bases outside the gene matches. CDR3 length: 15 amino acids. The CDR3 protein is CASRRRTGQIYEQYF. Written as DNA, the CDR3 is TGTGCCAGCAGACGACGAACGGGACAGATCTACGAGCAGTACTTC.

The V gene is TRBV9, the J gene TRBJ1-6; D is perhaps TRBD1 (6 bases). The CDR3 sequence is 16 residues long. In germline, CDR1 is SGDLS, CDR2 YYNGEE. V was clipped by 3 bases and J by 8 bases, with 18 bases between them. CDR3 amino acids: CASSADGQNSYSPLHF. CDR3 in DNA: TGTGCCAGCAGCGCCGACGGACAGAACTCTTATTCACCCCTCCACTTT.

The chain carries TRBV2 and TRBJ1-1; D perhaps matches TRBD1 (5 bases). There are 14 residues in the CDR3. CDR1 and CDR2 (germline): SNHLY, FYNNEI. Trimming stripped 10 bases from V and 5 bases from J, with 20 bases between. This CDR3 is CATNPQGFGTEAFF. The CDR3 region has the DNA TGTGCCACAAATCCGCAGGGATTCGGTACTGAAGCTTTCTTT.

The rearrangement uses TRBV7-9 and TRBJ1-5; TRBD1 agrees at 7 bases. Per germline, CDR1 SEHNR and CDR2 FQNEAQ (reference sequence). J lost 5 bases, V lost 1 base, and 8 bases had no gene match. The CDR3 is 16 amino acids. CDR3 DNA: TGTGCCAGCAGCTTAGTAGGGGGCTCGGGGCATCAGCCCCAGCATTTT. Translated: CASSLVGGSGHQPQHF.

The chain employs TRBV4-3 and TRBJ2-1, with D maybe TRBD2 (6 bases). Germline V gene sequence: CDR1 LGHNA, CDR2 YSLEER. CDR3 length: 16 residues. Trimming stripped 0 bases from V and 7 bases from J, with 16 bases between. This CDR3 is CASSQDTRGGANEQFF. In DNA form, the CDR3 reads TGCGCCAGCAGCCAAGATACGAGGGGAGGTGCGAATGAGCAGTTCTTC.

In its sample, this clone was seen once. The V gene is TRBV6-5, the J gene TRBJ2-5, with 11 positions matching TRBD2. Germline V lookup: CDR1 MNHEY, CDR2 SVGAGI. This CDR3 contains 16 residues. J lost 4 bases, V lost 0 bases, and 4 bases had no gene match. The CDR3 DNA reads TGTGCCAGCAGTTACTCGTTAGCGGGAGGGGGAGAGACCCAGTACTTC. This translates into CASSYSLAGGGETQYF.

V and J are TRBV7-9 and TRBJ2-3; 8 bases are shared with TRBD1. The CDR3 length is 15 residues. With V trimmed by 3 bases and J by 0 bases, 2 bases remained unmatched. Per germline, CDR1 SEHNR and CDR2 FQNEAQ (reference sequence). CDR3 nucleotide sequence: TGTGCCAGCAGCTTTGGGGACAGGAGCACAGATACGCAGTATTTT. Translated, it gives CASSFGDRSTDTQYF. The entire variable domain, with the rest obtained from reference TRBV7-9 and TRBJ2-3, is as follows: DTGVSQNPRHKITKRGQNVTFRCDPISEHNRLYWYRQTLGQGPEFLTYFQNEAQLEKSRLLSDRFSAERPKGSFSTLEIQRTEQGDSAMYLCASSFGDRSTDTQYFGPGTRLTVL.

The J gene is TRBJ1-2, the V gene TRBV6-5; the match to TRBD1 covers 7 bases. The CDR3 runs to 14 residues. With V trimmed by 8 bases and J by 4 bases, 10 bases remained unmatched. The germline V gene has CDR1 MNHEY and CDR2 SVGAGI. The CDR3 loop reads CASGFKGAVYGYTF. DNA for the CDR3: TGTGCCAGCGGCTTTAAGGGGGCGGTCTATGGCTACACCTTC.

The CDR3 is CASSPSGTGINSGTEAFF. CDR3 in DNA: TGTGCCAGCTCACCCTCCGGGACAGGGATTAATTCGGGCACTGAAGCTTTCTTT. The V and J genes are TRBV18 and TRBJ1-1; 9 positions match TRBD1. The CDR3 consists of 18 residues. CDR1 is KGHSH and CDR2 is LQKENI in the germline V gene. Losses at the gene ends were 3 bases for V and 4 bases for J; bases not matched to a gene: 15. The whole variable domain, filled in from reference TRBV18 and TRBJ1-1, reads NAGVMQNPRHLVRRRGQEARLRCSPMKGHSHVYWYRQLPEEGLKFMVYLQKENIIDESGMPKERFSAEFPKEGPSILRIQQVVRGDSAAYFCASSPSGTGINSGTEAFFGQGTRLTVV.

This chain joins TRBV4-1 and TRBJ1-5; D ambiguous. Germline CDR1 is MGHRA and CDR2 is YSYEKL. The germline V and J ends were trimmed by 1 base and 0 bases, with 7 bases remaining between them. The CDR3 sequence is 15 residues long. CDR3 nucleotides: TGCGCCAGCAGCCAAGGCGGGGATAGCAATCAGCCCCAGCATTTT. The encoded protein is CASSQGGDSNQPQHF.

This chain connects TRBV28 to TRBJ2-2; TRBD1 matches at 7 bases. V lost 3 bases, J lost 7 bases, and 11 bases stayed unmatched. This CDR3 is 16 amino acids long. CDR1 and CDR2 (germline): MDHEN, SYDVKM. The CDR3 is CASSFGQVVGIGELFF. CDR3 DNA sequence: TGTGCCAGCAGTTTCGGACAGGTCGTTGGGATCGGGGAGCTGTTTTTT.

The chain carries TRBV7-3 and TRBJ2-1, with TRBD1 matching 7 bases. V lost 2 bases and J lost 7; bases outside the gene matches: 2. Germline V CDR1 and CDR2: SGHTA, FQGTGA. The CDR3 has 13 amino acids. The CDR3 DNA reads as TGTGCCAGCAGCTTACAGGGGGTAAATGAGCAGTTCTTC. This codes for CASSLQGVNEQFF.

The chain has TRBV2 and TRBJ1-1; D is ambiguous. This CDR3 is 14 amino acids long. Trimming stripped 2 bases from V and 1 base from J, with 8 bases between. CDR1 and CDR2 (germline): SNHLY, FYNNEI. The CDR3 sequence is CASSELPENTEAFF. CDR3 DNA: TGTGCCAGCAGTGAACTTCCAGAGAACACTGAAGCTTTCTTT. Looking up the rest from reference TRBV2 and TRBJ1-1 gives the full variable domain: EPEVTQTPSHQVTQMGQEVILRCVPISNHLYFYWYRQILGQKVEFLVSFYNNEISEKSEIFDDQFSVERPDGSNFTLKIRSTKLEDSAMYFCASSELPENTEAFFGQGTRLTVV.

The chain links TRBV19 to TRBJ2-2, with D tentatively TRBD2 (5 bases). The CDR3 loop spans 15 amino acids. Trimming left V 11 bases short and J 0 bases short, with 16 bases between. Germline V gene lookup returns CDR1 LNHDA and CDR2 SQIVND (reference sequence). The CDR3 DNA follows: TGTGCCTCGATAGGGCGGACTGCGAACACCGGGGAGCTGTTTTTT. It translates to CASIGRTANTGELFF.

The chain joins TRBV19 to TRBJ2-1; D may be TRBD2 (5 bases). Germline V CDR1 and CDR2: LNHDA, SQIVND (reference sequence). This CDR3 comprises 12 residues. The V and J ends lost 3 bases and 13 bases respectively, with 13 bases between them. This chain's CDR3 is CASSIGSRSQFF. CDR3 DNA: TGTGCCAGTAGTATTGGGAGCAGGTCTCAGTTCTTC. Based on the CDR3 plus reference TRBV19 and TRBJ2-1, the full variable domain is DGGITQSPKYLFRKEGQNVTLSCEQNLNHDAMYWYRQDPGQGLRLIYYSQIVNDFQKGDIAEGYSVSREKKESFPLTVTSAQKNPTAFYLCASSIGSRSQFFGPGTRLTVL.

CDR3 bases: TGTGCCAGCAGTCGACAGGGTGCTGGGGCTTTCTTT. It specifies CASSRQGAGAFF. V usage is TRBV2 and J usage is TRBJ1-1, with 7 bases that match TRBD1. V lost 5 bases and J lost 11; bases outside the gene matches: 8. CDR3 length: 12 amino acids. Looked up from germline, CDR1 is SNHLY and CDR2 is FYNNEI.